This passage covers 5 T cell receptor beta chains from one sample sequenced in a study of T cells after yellow fever vaccination. One entry per CDR3 protein results from TCRdb running MiXCR on the 5' RACE reads. The sample comprises 550,000 to 750,000 distinct CDR3 sequences, roughly 14% of which are singletons, and around 15% rests with the top ten. The sequencing used PBMCs, collected on the day of the yellow fever booster vaccination. The receptors come from a man aged 30 to 39 who received the YFV17D yellow fever vaccine.

This clonotype was detected a few times. This rearrangement joins TRBV29-1 to TRBJ2-7, with D possibly matching TRBD2 (6 bases). V shed 5 bases and J shed 9 bases, with 14 bases lying between them. CDR1 is SQVTM and CDR2 is ANQGSEA in the germline V gene. This CDR3 spans 11 amino acids. CDR3 residues: CSVWRGMRQYF. The CDR3 nucleotides are TGCAGCGTTTGGAGGGGCATGAGGCAGTACTTC.

In this sample, this clonotype turned up a few times. The J gene is TRBJ2-3, the V gene TRBV12-3 or TRBV12-4; no reliable D call. The ends were cut back, 4 bases at V and 8 bases at J, with 10 bases in the middle. CDR3 length: 12 amino acids. The CDR3 protein is CASSSGWSTQYF. CDR3 nucleotide sequence: TGTGCCAGCAGTTCAGGCTGGAGTACGCAGTATTTT.

The chain links TRBV7-2 to TRBJ2-3; D remains unclear. This CDR3 comprises 16 residues. The V end lost 2 bases, the J end lost 3 bases, and 15 bases lay between the germline ends. The V gene's germline CDR1 is SGHTA and CDR2 FQGNSA. CDR3: CASSLSAGEITDTQYF. DNA for the CDR3: TGTGCCAGCAGCTTATCGGCAGGTGAAATAACAGATACGCAGTATTTT.

The chain joins TRBV7-6 to TRBJ2-2; the D gene is possibly TRBD1 (8 bases). The V and J ends lost 8 bases and 3 bases respectively, with 19 bases between them. The V gene's germline CDR1 is SGHVS and CDR2 FNYEAQ. This CDR3 has 16 amino acids. The CDR3 DNA reads as TGTGCCAGCTGCCCCCGACAGGGGAGGGACACCGGGGAGCTGTTTTTT. This encodes CASCPRQGRDTGELFF.

This clonotype has just a few counts. The chain is built from TRBV7-2 and TRBJ2-3; D unclear. CDR1 is SGHTA and CDR2 is FQGNSA in the germline V gene. The V and J ends lost 5 bases and 0 bases respectively, with 6 bases between them. This CDR3 is 13 amino acids long. This CDR3 reads CASSTHSTDTQYF. The CDR3 DNA sequence: TGTGCCAGCAGCACCCACAGCACAGATACGCAGTATTTT.